The rows below give T cell receptor beta chains drawn from one sample of a study of radiotherapy plus CTLA-4 blockade in lung cancer. Libraries were prepared by immunoSEQ multiplex PCR; TCRdb keeps only in-frame clonotypes and omits some of them. The data hold 80,000 to 95,000 clones, with about four fifths observed a single time. The sequenced sample was peripheral blood, obtained from a patient treated with radiotherapy plus ipilimumab. These receptor sequences come from a human donor with non-small cell lung cancer that progressed on radiotherapy plus ipilimumab. The CDR3 runs from the conserved cysteine through the conserved F or W. Each record gives: J gene, D gene, clone size, CDR3 length, V gene, CDR3 protein, CDR3 DNA. A D gene is named only where the DNA matches it firmly. Clone size appears in some rows only: once, few, many, or a class for an expanded clone.

TRBJ1-2 TRBD1 . 17 TRBV2 CASTPGTGGANAYGYTF TGTGCCAGCACACCCGGGACAGGGGGCGCTAACGCCTATGGCTACACCTTC
TRBJ2-5 TRBD2 . 15 TRBV7-2 CASSLARTSQETQYF TGTGCCAGCAGCTTAGCGCGGACTAGCCAAGAGACCCAGTACTTC
TRBJ2-1 . . 11 TRBV20-1 CSAHTGDEQFF TGCAGTGCCCACACGGGCGATGAGCAGTTCTTC
TRBJ2-7 . . 16 TRBV7-8 CASSLAQGRASYEQYF TGTGCCAGCAGCTTGGCCCAGGGGAGGGCAAGCTACGAGCAGTACTTC
TRBJ2-6 . . 19 TRBV27 CASRPRTGKAYSGANVLTF TGTGCCAGCAGGCCTCGTACCGGGAAAGCCTACTCTGGGGCCAACGTCCTGACTTTC
TRBJ1-3 TRBD1 once 15 TRBV4-1 CASSQEDRGGNTIYF TGCGCCAGCAGCCAAGAGGACAGGGGTGGAAACACCATATATTTT
TRBJ2-1 TRBD2 . 15 TRBV7-9 CASSTSGRTYNEQFF TGTGCCAGCAGCACGAGCGGGAGGACATACAATGAGCAGTTCTTC
TRBJ2-5 TRBD2 . 15 TRBV6-6 CASSYSPGGVGTQYF TGTGCCAGCAGTTACTCCCCGGGGGGGGTTGGGACCCAGTACTTC
TRBJ2-7 . . 14 TRBV6-1 CASRLISPSNEQYF TGTGCCAGCAGACTAATTTCCCCCTCGAACGAGCAGTACTTC
TRBJ2-5 TRBD1 . 15 TRBV10-3 CAIRRTGGPQETQYF TGTGCCATCCGACGGACAGGGGGCCCCCAAGAGACCCAGTACTTC
TRBJ2-1 TRBD2 . 18 TRBV2 CASSVALAASGLYNEQFF TGTGCCAGCAGTGTTGCCCTAGCGGCTTCCGGGCTCTACAATGAGCAGTTCTTC